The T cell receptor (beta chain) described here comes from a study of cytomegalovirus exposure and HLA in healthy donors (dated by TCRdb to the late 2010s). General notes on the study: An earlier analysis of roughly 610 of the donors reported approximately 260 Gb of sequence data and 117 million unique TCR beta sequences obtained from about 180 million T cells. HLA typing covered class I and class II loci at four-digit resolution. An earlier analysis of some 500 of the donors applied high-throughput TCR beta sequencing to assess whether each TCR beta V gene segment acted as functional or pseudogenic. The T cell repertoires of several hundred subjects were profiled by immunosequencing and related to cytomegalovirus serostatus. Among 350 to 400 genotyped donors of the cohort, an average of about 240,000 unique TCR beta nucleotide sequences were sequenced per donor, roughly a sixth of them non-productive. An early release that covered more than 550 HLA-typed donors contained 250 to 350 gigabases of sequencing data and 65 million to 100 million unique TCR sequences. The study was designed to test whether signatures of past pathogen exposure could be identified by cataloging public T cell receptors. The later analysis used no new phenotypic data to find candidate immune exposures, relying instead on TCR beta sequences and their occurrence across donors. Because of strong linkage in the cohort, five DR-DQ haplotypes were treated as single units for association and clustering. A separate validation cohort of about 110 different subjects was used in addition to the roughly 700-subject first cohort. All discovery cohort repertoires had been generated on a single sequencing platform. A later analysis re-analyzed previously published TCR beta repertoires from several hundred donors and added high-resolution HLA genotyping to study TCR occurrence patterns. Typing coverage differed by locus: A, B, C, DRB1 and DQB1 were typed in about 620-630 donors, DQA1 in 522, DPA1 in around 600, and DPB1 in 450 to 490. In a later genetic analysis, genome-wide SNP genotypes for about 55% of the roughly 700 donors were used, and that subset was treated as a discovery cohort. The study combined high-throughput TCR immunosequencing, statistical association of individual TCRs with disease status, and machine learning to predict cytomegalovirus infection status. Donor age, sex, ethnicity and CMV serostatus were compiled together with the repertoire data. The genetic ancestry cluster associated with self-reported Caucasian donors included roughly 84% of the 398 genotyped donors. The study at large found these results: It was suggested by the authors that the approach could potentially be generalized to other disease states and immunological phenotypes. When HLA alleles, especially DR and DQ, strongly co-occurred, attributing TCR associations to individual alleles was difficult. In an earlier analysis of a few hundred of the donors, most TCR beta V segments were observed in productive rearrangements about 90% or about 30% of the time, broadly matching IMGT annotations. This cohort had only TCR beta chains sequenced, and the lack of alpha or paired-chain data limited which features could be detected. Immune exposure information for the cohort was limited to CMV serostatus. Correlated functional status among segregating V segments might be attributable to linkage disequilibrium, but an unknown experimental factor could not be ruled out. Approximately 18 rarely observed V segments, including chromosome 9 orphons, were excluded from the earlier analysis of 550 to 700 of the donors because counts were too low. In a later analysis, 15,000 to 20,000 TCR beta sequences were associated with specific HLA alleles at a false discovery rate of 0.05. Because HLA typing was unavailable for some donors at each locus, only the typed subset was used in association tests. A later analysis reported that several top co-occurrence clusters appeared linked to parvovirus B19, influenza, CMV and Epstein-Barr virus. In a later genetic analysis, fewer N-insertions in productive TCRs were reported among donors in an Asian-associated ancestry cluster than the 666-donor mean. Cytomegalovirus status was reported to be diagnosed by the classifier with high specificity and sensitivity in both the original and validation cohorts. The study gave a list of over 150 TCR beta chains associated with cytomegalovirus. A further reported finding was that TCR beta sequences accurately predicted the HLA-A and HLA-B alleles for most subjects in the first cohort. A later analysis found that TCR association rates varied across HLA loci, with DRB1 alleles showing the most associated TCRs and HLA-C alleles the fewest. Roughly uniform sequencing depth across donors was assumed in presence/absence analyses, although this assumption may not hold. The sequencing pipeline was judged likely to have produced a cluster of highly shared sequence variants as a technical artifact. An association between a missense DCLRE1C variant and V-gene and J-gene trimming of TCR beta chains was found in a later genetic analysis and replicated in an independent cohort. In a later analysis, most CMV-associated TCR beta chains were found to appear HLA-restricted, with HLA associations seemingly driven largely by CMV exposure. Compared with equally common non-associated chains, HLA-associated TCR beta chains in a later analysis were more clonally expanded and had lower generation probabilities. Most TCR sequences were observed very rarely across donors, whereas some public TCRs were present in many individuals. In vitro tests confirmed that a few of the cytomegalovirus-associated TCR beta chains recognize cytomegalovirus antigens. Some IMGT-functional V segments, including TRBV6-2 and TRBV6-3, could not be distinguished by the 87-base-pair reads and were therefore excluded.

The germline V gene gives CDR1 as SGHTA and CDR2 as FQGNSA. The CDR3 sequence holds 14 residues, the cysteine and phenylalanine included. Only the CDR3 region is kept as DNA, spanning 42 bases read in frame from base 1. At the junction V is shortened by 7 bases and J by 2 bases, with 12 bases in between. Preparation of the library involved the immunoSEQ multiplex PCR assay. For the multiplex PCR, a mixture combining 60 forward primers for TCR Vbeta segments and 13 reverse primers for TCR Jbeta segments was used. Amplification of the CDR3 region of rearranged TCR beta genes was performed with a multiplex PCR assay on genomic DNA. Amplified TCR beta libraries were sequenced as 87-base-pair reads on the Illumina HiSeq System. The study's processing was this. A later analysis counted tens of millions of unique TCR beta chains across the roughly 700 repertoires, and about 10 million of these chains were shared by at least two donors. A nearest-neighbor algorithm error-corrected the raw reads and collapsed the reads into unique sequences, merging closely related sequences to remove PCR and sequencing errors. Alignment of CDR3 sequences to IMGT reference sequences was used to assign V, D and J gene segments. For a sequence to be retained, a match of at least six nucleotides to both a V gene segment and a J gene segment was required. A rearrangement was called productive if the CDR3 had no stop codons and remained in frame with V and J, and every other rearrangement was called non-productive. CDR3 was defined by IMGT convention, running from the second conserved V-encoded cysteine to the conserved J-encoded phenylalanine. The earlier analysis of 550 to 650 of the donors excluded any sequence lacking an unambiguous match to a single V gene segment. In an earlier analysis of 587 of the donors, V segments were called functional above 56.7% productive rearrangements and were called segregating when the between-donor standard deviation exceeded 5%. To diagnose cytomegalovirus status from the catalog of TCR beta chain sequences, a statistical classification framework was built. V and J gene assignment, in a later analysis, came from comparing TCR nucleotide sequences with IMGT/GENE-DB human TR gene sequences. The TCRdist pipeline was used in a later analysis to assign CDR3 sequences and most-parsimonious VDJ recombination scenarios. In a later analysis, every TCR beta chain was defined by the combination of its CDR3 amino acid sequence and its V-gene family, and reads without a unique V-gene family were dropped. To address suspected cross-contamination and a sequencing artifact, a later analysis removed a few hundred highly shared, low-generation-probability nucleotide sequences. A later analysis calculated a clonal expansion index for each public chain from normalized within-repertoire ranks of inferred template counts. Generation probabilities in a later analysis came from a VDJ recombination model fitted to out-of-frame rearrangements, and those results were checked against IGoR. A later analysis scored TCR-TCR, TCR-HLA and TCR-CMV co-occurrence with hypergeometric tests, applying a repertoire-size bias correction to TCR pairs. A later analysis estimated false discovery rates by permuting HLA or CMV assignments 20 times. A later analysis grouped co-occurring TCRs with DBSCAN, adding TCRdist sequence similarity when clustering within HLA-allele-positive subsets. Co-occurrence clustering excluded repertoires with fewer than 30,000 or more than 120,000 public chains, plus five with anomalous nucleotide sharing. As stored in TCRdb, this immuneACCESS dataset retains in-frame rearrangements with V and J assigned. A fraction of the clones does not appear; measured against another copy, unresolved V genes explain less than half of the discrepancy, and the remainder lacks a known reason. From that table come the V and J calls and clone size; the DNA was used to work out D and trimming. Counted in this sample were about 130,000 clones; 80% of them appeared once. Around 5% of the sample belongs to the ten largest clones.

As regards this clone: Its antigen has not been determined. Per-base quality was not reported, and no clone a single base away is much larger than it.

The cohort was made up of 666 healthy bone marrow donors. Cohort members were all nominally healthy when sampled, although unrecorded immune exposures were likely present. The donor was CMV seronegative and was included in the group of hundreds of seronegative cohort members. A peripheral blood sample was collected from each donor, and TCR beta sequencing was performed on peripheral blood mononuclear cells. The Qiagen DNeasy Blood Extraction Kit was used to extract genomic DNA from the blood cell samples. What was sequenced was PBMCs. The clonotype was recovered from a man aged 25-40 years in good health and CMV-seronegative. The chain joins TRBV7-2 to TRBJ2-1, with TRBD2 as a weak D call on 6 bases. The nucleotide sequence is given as TGTGCCAGCACCGACGGGGGAACCTACAATGAGCAGTTCTTC. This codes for CASTDGGTYNEQFF.